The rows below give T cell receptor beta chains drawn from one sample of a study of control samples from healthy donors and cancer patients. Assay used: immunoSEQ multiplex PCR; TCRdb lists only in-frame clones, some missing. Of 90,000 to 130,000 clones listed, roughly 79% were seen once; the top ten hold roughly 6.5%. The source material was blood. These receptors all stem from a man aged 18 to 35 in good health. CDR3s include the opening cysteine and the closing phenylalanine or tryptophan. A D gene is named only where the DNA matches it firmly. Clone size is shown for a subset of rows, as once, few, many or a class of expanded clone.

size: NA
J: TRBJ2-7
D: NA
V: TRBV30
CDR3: CAWSPSYEQYF
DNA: TGTGCCTGGAGTCCCTCCTACGAGCAGTACTTC

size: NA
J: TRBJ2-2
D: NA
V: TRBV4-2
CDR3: CASSQGQGGGELFF
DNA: TGTGCCAGCAGCCAAGGACAGGGAGGCGGGGAGCTGTTTTTT

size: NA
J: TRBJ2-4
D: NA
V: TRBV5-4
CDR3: CASSPSGLGQVKNIQYF
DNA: TGTGCCAGCAGCCCCTCGGGGCTCGGGCAGGTCAAAAACATTCAGTACTTC

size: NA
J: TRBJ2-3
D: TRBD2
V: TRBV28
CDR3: CASSETSGGAADTQYF
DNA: TGTGCCAGCAGTGAGACTAGCGGGGGGGCGGCAGATACGCAGTATTTT

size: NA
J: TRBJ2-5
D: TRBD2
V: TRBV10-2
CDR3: CASTFGGASGETQYF
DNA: TGCGCCAGCACCTTCGGGGGGGCCTCGGGAGAGACCCAGTACTTC

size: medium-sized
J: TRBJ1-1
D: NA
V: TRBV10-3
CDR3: CAIRGDAMNTEAFF
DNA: TGTGCCATCAGGGGGGACGCGATGAACACTGAAGCTTTCTTT

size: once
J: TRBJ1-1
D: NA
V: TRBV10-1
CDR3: CASSEGGLMNTEAFF
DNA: TGCGCCAGCAGTGAGGGGGGCTTGATGAACACTGAAGCTTTCTTT

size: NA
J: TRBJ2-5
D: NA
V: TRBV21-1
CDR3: CASSDVTSGGTETQYF
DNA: TGTGCCAGCAGCGACGTCACTAGCGGGGGTACAGAGACCCAGTACTTC

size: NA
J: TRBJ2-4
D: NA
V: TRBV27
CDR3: CASRSLVTGRRGNIQYF
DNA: TGTGCCAGCAGAAGTTTAGTCACGGGGCGTAGGGGAAACATTCAGTACTTC

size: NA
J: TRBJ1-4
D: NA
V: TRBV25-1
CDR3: CASSESRVLEEKLFF
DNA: TGTGCCAGCAGTGAATCTAGGGTTTTGGAGGAAAAACTGTTTTTT

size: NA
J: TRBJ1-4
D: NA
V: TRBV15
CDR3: CATSRPIEKLKLFF
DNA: TGTGCCACCAGCAGGCCTATAGAAAAACTAAAACTGTTTTTT

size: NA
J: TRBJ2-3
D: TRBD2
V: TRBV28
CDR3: CATRTSGTDTQYF
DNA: TGTGCCACCCGGACTAGCGGCACAGATACGCAGTATTTT

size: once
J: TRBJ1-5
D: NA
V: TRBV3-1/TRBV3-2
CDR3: CASSQGSIIQPQHF
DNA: TGTGCCAGCAGCCAAGGCTCGATTATCCAGCCCCAGCATTTT

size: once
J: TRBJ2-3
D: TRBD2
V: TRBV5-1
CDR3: CASSPKRGAPDTSTDTQYF
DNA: TGCGCCAGCAGCCCTAAGCGGGGGGCCCCCGACACTAGCACAGATACGCAGTATTTT

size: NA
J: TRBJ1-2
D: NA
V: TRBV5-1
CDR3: CASNGGASGGYTF
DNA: TGCGCCAGCAACGGGGGGGCAAGTGGTGGCTACACCTTC

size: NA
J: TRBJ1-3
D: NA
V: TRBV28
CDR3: CASKSGNTIYF
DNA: TGTGCCAGTAAGTCCGGAAACACCATATATTTT

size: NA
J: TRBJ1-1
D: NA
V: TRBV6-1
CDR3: CASSEDETLNTEAFF
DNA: TGTGCCAGCAGTGAAGATGAGACATTGAACACTGAAGCTTTCTTT

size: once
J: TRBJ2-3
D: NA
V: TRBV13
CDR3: CASSLGKRADTQYF
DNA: TGTGCCAGCAGCTTAGGGAAGCGGGCAGATACGCAGTATTTT

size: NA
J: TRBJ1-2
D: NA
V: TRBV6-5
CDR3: CASSYDLGLGGYTF
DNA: TGTGCCAGCAGTTACGATCTGGGTCTCGGAGGCTACACCTTC

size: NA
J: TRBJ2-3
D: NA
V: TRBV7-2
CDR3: CASSTAGYGVAQYF
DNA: TGTGCCAGCAGCACCGCGGGGTATGGGGTCGCGCAGTATTTT

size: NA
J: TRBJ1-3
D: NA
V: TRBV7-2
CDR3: CASSSDVGSGNTIYF
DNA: TGTGCCAGCAGTTCGGACGTAGGCTCTGGAAACACCATATATTTT

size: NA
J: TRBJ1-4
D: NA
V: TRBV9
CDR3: CASSVAPGQGEKLFF
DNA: TGTGCCAGCAGCGTAGCTCCAGGCCAGGGGGAAAAACTGTTTTTT

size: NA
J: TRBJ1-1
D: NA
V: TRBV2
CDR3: CASSLVNTEAFF
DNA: TGTGCCAGCTCCTTGGTTAACACTGAAGCTTTCTTT

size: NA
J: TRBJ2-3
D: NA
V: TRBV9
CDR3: CASSVGAGYTDTQYF
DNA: TGTGCCAGCAGCGTAGGGGCAGGGTACACAGATACGCAGTATTTT

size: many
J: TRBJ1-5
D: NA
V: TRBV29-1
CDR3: CSVVGDVGQPQHF
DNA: TGCAGCGTTGTGGGGGATGTAGGCCAGCCCCAGCATTTT

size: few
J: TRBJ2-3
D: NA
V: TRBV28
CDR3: CASSLGGAPDTQYF
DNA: TGTGCCAGCAGTTTGGGGGGCGCCCCGGATACGCAGTATTTT

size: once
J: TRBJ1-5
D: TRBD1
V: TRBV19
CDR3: CASNNGQARDQPQHF
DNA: TGTGCCAGTAACAACGGACAGGCCCGCGATCAGCCCCAGCATTTT

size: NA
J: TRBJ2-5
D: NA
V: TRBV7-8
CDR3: CASSLGGDGETQYF
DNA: TGTGCCAGCAGCTTAGGTGGCGACGGAGAGACCCAGTACTTC

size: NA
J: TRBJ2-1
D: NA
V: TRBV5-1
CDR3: CASSLGLQEQFF
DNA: TGCGCCAGCAGCTTGGGACTCCAGGAGCAGTTCTTC

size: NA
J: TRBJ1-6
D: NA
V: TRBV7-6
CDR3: CASSSHPLGAGSYNSPLHF
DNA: TGTGCCAGCAGCTCCCACCCTCTAGGCGCTGGATCCTATAATTCACCCCTCCACTTT

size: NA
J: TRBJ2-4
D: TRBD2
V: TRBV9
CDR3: CASSARREGGYQYF
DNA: TGTGCCAGCAGCGCCCGTCGGGAGGGGGGTTACCAGTACTTC

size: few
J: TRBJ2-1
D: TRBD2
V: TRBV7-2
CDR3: CASSLLPLSGGSYNEQFF
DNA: TGTGCCAGCAGCCTCCTACCCCTTAGCGGGGGCTCCTACAATGAGCAGTTCTTC

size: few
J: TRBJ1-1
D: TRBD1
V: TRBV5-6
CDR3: CASSTVTGGPEAFF
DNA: TGTGCCAGCAGCACAGTCACAGGGGGCCCTGAAGCTTTCTTT

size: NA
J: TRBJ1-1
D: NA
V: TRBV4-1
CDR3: CASSHSWGNTEAFF
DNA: TGCGCCAGCAGCCACAGCTGGGGGAACACTGAAGCTTTCTTT

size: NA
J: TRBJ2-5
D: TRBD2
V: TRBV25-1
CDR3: CASSGFHWEGGGQETQYF
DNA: TGTGCCAGCAGTGGTTTTCACTGGGAAGGCGGGGGCCAAGAGACCCAGTACTTC

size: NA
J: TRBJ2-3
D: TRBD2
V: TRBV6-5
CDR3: CASRVLAGGSDTQYF
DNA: TGTGCCAGCAGGGTACTAGCGGGGGGATCAGATACGCAGTATTTT

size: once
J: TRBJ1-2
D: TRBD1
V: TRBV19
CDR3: CASSMGLDRDDYGYTF
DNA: TGTGCCAGTAGTATGGGGCTGGACAGGGATGACTATGGCTACACCTTC

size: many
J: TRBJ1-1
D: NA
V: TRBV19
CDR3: CASSSPGTSNTEAFF
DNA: TGTGCCAGTAGTAGCCCAGGCACTTCGAACACTGAAGCTTTCTTT

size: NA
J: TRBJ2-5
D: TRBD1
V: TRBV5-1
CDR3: CASSLVPGQGKETQYF
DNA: TGCGCCAGCAGCTTGGTCCCGGGACAGGGTAAAGAGACCCAGTACTTC

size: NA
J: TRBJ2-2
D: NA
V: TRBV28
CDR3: CASRSTGELFF
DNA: TGTGCCAGCCGCAGTACCGGGGAGCTGTTTTTT

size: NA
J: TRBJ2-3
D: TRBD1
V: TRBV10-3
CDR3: CAISRGLEDTQYF
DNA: TGTGCCATCAGCAGGGGGTTGGAAGATACGCAGTATTTT

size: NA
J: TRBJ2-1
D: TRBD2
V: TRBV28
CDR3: CASSTDPRLAGGPMRFF
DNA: TGTGCCAGCAGCACTGACCCCAGACTAGCGGGGGGGCCCATGAGGTTCTTC

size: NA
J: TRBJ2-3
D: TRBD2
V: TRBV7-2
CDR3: CASTADGGVTDTQYF
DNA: TGTGCCAGCACCGCTGACGGGGGGGTCACAGATACGCAGTATTTT

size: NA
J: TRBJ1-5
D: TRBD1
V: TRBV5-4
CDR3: CASSPGTGNQPQHF
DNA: TGTGCCAGCAGTCCTGGGACAGGTAATCAGCCCCAGCATTTT